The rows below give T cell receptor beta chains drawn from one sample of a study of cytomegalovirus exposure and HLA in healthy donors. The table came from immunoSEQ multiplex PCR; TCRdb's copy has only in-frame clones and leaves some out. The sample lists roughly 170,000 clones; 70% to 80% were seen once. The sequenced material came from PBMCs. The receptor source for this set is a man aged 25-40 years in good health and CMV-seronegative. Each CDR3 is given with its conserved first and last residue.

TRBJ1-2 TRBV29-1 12 CSAGRGADGYTF
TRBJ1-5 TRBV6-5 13 CASSYSNSQPQHF
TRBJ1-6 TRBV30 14 CAWSAGQSNSPLHF
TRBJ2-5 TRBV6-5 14 CASSESTGQETQYF
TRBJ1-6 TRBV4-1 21 CASSHNEIGLSRASYNSPLHF
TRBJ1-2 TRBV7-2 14 CASSLQDSNYGYTF
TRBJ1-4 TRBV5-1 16 CASSSRQGQGPEKLFF
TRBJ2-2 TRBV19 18 CASSNPGQGSLPTGELFF
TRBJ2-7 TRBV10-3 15 CAISEWDTANYEQYF
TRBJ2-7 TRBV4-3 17 CASSQGPLAGGVAEQYF
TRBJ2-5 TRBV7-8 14 CASSSQGRQETQYF
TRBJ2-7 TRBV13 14 CASSSGRAGYEQYF
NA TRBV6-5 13 CASSYQPRGEQYF
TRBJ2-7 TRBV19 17 CASSMWPLAGGTYEQYF
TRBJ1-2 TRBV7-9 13 CASSPTSGGGYTF
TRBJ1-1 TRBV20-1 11 CSVRGNTEAFF
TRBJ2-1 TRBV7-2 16 CASSLGSGGPNNEQFF
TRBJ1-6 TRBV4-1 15 CASSQDWARGSPLHF
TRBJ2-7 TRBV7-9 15 CASSTSRDRAYEQYF
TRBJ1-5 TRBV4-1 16 CASSQAGAASGQPQHF
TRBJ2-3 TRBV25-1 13 CASSRAREDTQYF
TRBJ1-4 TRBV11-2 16 CASSYNRGRGNEKLFF
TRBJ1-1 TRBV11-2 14 CASRVDRVNTEAFF
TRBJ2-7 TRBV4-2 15 CASSHFGTSGYEQYF
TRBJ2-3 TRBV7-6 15 CASSYRGGGTDTQYF
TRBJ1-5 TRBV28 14 CASSSGTGTRPQHF
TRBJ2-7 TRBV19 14 CASSGTSGSIEQYF
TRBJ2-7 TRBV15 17 CATSRGLAGVGKDEQYF
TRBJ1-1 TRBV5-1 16 CASSLWRNQMNTEAFF
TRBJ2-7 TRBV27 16 CASSSRLAGSKGEQYF
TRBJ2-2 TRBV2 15 CASSEQGAGTGELFF
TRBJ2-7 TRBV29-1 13 CSVRTSGEYEQYF
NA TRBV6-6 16 CASSYKLAELRYEQYF
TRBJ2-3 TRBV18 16 CASSQPSGGLTDTQYF
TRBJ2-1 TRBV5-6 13 CASSLRTYNEQFF
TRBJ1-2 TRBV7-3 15 CASSPTYRGGYGYTF
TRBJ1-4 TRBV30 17 CAWSVGRVQSANEKLFF
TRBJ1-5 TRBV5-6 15 CASSLGLTGHQPQHF
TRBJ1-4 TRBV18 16 CASSPPAAGRGEKLFF
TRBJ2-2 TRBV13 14 CASSLGRGRGELFF
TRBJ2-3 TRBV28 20 CASTSDLRLTGTGSTDTQYF
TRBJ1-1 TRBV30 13 CAWSVSRGGVAFF
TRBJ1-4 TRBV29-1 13 CSAIRGSEEKLFF
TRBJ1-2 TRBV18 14 CASSPYRANYGYTF
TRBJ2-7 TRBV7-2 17 CASSLAGTGNPSYEQYF
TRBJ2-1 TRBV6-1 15 CASSLQGAEYNEQFF
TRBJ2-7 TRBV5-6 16 CASSGRTSGKNYEQYF
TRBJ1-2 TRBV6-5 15 CASSYSQGPISGYTF
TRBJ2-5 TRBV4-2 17 CASSQAPGTSAQETQYF
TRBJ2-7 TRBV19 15 CASSIGLAGPREQYF
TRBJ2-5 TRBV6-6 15 CASSYLAGGGETQYF
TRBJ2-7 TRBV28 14 CASSLKQGGAEQYF
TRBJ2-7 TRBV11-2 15 CASSPGLHVSYEQYF
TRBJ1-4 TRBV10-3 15 CAIREDGTGFEKLFF
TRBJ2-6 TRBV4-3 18 CASSQGSAAGSGANVLTF
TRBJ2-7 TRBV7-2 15 CASSATSGGLYEQYF
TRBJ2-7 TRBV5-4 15 CASSLIQRDINEQYF
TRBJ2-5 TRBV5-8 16 CASSLASTSGQETQYF
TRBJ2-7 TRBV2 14 CASSVEGALYEQYF
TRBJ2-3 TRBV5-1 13 CASSPWGADTQYF